Listed below are T cell receptor beta chains from one sample, sequenced in a study of post-analysis software for immune sequencing data. TCRdb re-called the PCR reads through MiXCR, storing one row per CDR3 protein. The profile shows about 200,000 distinct CDR3 sequences, approximately 28% of them singletons. Source material: blood. The receptors shown here come from a girl under 18 with multiple sclerosis. CDR3s include the opening cysteine and the closing phenylalanine or tryptophan. The order of the fields is CDR3 protein, J gene, CDR3 length, V gene.

CASTTQSSYNEQFF,TRBJ2-1,14,TRBV12-3/TRBV12-4
CASSQAGQAQQPQHF,TRBJ1-5,15,TRBV3-1
CASSHVAGALYNEQFF,TRBJ2-1,16,TRBV4-1
CASRQTGTSGTDAQYF,TRBJ2-3,16,TRBV28
CASSHPDRDYTEAFF,TRBJ1-1,15,TRBV4-1
CASSHSTDTQYF,TRBJ2-3,12,TRBV4-1
CASSTDRGHEKLFF,TRBJ1-4,14,TRBV27
CASSLGTVYYGYTF,TRBJ1-2,14,TRBV7-2
CASSLGYRGSYEQYF,TRBJ2-7,15,TRBV7-2
CASSPWTGGSATNEKLFF,TRBJ1-4,18,TRBV3-1
CAWSVSEYTEAFF,TRBJ1-1,13,TRBV30
CASSQKRGASYEQYF,TRBJ2-7,15,TRBV4-2
CSAREDQNTEAFF,TRBJ1-1,13,TRBV20-1
CSAQGHHNPYGYTF,TRBJ1-2,14,TRBV20-1
CASSLVGGRLPETQYF,TRBJ2-5,16,TRBV7-6
CASSPTAPGDNEQFF,TRBJ2-1,15,TRBV7-9
CATSGQSTDTQYF,TRBJ2-3,13,TRBV15
CASSTLAGGPDTQYF,TRBJ2-3,15,TRBV28
CSARALTKNTEAFF,TRBJ1-1,14,TRBV20-1
CASSPDVRNTIYF,TRBJ1-3,13,TRBV5-1
CVSSFRLGSVRTNDNEQFF,TRBJ2-1,19,TRBV12-3/TRBV12-4
CASSQVLAGYSYEQYF,TRBJ2-7,16,TRBV3-1
CASSYPPGQQISGNTIYF,TRBJ1-3,18,TRBV6-5
CASSYSSGTAGRPHTEAFF,TRBJ1-1,19,TRBV6-5
CSVEGVLITEAFF,TRBJ1-1,13,TRBV29-1
CASSYYPWGDSSETQYF,TRBJ2-5,17,TRBV6-2/TRBV6-3
CASTLRQGTNTEAFF,TRBJ1-1,15,TRBV6-1
CASSLTGALVDTQYF,TRBJ2-3,15,TRBV7-3
CACSFLAGVGNEQFF,TRBJ2-1,15,TRBV27
CASSQEDRPWDQPQHF,TRBJ1-5,16,TRBV4-1
CSARGSGWETQYF,TRBJ2-5,13,TRBV20-1
CASSLGGEDTQYF,TRBJ2-3,13,TRBV5-1
CASSLRDRGGNIQYF,TRBJ2-4,15,TRBV4-1